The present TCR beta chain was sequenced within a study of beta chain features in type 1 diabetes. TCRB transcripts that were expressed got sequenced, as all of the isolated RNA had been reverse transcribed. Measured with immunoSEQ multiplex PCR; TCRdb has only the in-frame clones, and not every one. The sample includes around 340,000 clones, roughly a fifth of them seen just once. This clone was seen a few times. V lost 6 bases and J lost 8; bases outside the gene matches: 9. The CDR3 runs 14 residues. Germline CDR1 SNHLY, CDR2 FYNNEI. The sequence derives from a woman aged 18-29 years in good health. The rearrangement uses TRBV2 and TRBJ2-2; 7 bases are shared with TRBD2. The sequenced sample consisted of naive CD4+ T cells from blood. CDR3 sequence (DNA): TGTGCCAGCAGGGCCCGACTAGCACCTGGGGAGCTGTTTTTT. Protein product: CASRARLAPGELFF.